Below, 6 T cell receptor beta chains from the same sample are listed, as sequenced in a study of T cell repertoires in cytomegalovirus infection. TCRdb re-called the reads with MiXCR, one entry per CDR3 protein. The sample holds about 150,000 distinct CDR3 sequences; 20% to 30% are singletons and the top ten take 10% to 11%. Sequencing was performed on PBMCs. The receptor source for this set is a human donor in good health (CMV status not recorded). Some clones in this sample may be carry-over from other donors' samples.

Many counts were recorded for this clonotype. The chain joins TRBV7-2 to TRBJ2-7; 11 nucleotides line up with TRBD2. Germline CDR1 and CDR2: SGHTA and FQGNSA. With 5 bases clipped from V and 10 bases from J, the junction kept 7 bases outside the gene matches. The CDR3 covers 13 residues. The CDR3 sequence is CASSLLAGVEQYF. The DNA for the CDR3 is TGTGCCAGCAGCCTACTAGCGGGAGTGGAACAGTACTTC.

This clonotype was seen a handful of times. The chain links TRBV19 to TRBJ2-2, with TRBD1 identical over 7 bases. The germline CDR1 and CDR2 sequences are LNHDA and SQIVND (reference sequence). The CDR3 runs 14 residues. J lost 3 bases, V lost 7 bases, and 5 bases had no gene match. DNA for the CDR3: TGTGCCAGTATCAGGGACAGCTACACCGGGGAGCTGTTTTTT. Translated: CASIRDSYTGELFF.

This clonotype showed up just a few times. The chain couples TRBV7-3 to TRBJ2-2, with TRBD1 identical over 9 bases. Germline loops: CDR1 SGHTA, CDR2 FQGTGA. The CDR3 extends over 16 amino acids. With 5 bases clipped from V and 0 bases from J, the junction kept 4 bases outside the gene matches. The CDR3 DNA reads TGTGCCAGCAGCCTCACAGGGGGCGCGAACACCGGGGAGCTGTTTTTT. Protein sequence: CASSLTGGANTGELFF.

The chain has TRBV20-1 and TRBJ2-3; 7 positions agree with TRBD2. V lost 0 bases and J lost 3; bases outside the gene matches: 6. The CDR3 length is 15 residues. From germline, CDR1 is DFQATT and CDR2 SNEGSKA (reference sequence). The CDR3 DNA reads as TGCAGTGCTAGAGATTTTCGGGGGGAGACAGATACGCAGTATTTT. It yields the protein CSARDFRGETDTQYF.

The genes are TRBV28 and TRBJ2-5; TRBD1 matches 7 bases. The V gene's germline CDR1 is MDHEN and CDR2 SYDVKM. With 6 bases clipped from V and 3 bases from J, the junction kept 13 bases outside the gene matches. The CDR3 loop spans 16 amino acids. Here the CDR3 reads CASRPPLRGRKETQYF. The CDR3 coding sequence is TGTGCCAGCAGGCCCCCCTTGAGGGGGCGTAAAGAGACCCAGTACTTC.

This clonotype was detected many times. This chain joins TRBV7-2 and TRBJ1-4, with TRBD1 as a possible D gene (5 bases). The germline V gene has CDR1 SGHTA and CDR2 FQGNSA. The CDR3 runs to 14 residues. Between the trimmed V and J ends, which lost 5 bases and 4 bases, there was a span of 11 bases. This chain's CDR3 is CASSPGGSNEKLFF. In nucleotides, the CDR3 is TGTGCCAGCAGCCCGGGGGGGAGTAATGAAAAACTGTTTTTT.